The entry below gives a single TCR beta chain sequence along with its context. Its antigen is unknown. The data originate from a study of human T cells and chemical hapten exposure. Whole-study results and caveats: DPC sensitization left the count of TCRs above 1 in 1000 unchanged. Expanded TCRs clustered into significantly more large CDR3 similarity groups than controls, the analysis revealed.

Time point reported: pre-sensitization, week 0. Treatment noted: therapeutic diphenylcyclopropenone sensitization with weekly scalp DPC. Library construction involved attaching unique molecular identifiers to individual cDNA molecules, which allowed quantitative, reproducible TCR counting. TCRdb re-called the RACE reads with MiXCR, one entry per CDR3 protein. The data show about 42,000 distinct CDR3 sequences, roughly 12% seen once. The TCR sequence derives from a woman aged 25 to 45 with alopecia areata. Some clones in this sample may be carry-over from other donors' samples. Source: whole blood, taken in connection with sensitization to the hapten diphenylcyclopropenone (DPC).

DNA for the CDR3: TGCAGTGCTAGAGATAGGAGAGCGGGAGGCTACAATGAGCAGTTCTTC. Its protein product is CSARDRRAGGYNEQFF. The rearrangement links TRBV20-1 to TRBJ2-1, with 9 bases matching TRBD2. After removal of 0 bases from V and 3 bases from J, the junction contained 6 bases not matched to a gene. The germline V gene encodes CDR1 DFQATT and CDR2 SNEGSKA (reference sequence). There are 16 residues in the CDR3.